This paragraph reports one TCR beta chain. These data belong to a study of blood T cells in healthy people across ages. Primers used in a second PCR of roughly 6 to 12 cycles were a sample-barcoded 5' primer and a J-beta primer mix. TCRdb analysed the 5' RACE reads with MiXCR anew, one entry per CDR3 protein. The sample contains about a million distinct CDR3 sequences, 51% of which appear only once. V lost 1 base to trimming and J lost 1 base; unmatched junction nucleotides: 7. CDR1 and CDR2 (germline): SGHRS, YFSETQ. This CDR3 is 18 amino acids long. Source material: blood. The TCR originated in a woman aged 55-75 years in good health. The chain joins TRBV5-1 to TRBJ2-5; 13 positions match TRBD2. CDR3 in DNA: TGCGCCAGCAGCTTGAGGGGGACTAGCGGGATACTCCAAGAGACCCAGTACTTC. As protein: CASSLRGTSGILQETQYF.